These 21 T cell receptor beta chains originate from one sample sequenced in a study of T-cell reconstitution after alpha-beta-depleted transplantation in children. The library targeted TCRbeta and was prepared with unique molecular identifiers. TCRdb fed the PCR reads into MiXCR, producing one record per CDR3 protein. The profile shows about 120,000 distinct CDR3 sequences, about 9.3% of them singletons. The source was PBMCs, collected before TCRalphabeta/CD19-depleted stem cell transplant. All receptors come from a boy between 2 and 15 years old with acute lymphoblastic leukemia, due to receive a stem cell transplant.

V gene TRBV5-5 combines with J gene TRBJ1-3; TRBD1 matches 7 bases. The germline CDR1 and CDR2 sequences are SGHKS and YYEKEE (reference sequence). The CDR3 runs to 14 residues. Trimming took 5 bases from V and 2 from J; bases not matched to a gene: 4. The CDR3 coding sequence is TGTGCCAGCAGGCCCACAGGGGCTGGAAACACCATATATTTT. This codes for CASRPTGAGNTIYF.

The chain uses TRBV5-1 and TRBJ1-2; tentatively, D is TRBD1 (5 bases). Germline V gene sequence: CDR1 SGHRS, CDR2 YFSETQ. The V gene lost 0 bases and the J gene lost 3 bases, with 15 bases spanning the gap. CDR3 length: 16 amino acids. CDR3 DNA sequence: TGCGCCAGCAGCTTGGGACCGGGACGGGGCGACTATGGCTACACCTTC. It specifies CASSLGPGRGDYGYTF.

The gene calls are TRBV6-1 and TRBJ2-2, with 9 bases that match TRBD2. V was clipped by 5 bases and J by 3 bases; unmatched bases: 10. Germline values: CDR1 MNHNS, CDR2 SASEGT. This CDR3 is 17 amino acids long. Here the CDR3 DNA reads TGTGCCAGCAGTACCACAATGACTAGCGGATACACCGGGGAGCTGTTTTTT. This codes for CASSTTMTSGYTGELFF.

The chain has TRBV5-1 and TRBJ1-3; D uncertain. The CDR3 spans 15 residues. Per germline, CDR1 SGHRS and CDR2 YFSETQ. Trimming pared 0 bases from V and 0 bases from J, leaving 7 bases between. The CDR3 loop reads CASSLVGNSGNTIYF. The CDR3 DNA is TGCGCCAGCAGCTTGGTTGGCAACTCTGGAAACACCATATATTTT.

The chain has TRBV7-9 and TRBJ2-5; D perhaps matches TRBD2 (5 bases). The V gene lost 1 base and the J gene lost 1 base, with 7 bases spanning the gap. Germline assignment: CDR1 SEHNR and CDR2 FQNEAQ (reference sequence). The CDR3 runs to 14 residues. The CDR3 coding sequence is TGTGCCAGCAGCTTAGGAGGGTCCCAAGAGACCCAGTACTTC. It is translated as CASSLGGSQETQYF. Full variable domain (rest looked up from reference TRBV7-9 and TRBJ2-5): DTGVSQNPRHKITKRGQNVTFRCDPISEHNRLYWYRQTLGQGPEFLTYFQNEAQLEKSRLLSDRFSAERPKGSFSTLEIQRTEQGDSAMYLCASSLGGSQETQYFGPGTRLLVL.

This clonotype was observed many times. The CDR3 is CASSLRGSLGEQYF. For the CDR3, the DNA is TGTGCCAGCAGCCTTAGGGGATCCTTGGGCGAGCAGTACTTC. This sequence joins TRBV7-9 and TRBJ2-7, with D possibly matching TRBD1 (5 bases). The germline CDR1 and CDR2 sequences are SEHNR and FQNEAQ (reference sequence). Trimming took off 5 bases at V and 6 bases at J, with 17 bases between the two ends. This CDR3 has 14 residues.

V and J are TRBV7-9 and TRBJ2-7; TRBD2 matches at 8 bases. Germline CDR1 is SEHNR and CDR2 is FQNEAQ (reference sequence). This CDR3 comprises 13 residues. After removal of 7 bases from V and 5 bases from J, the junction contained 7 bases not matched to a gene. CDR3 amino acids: CASTLRRGDEQYF. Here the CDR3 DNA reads TGTGCCAGCACCCTCCGGCGGGGGGACGAGCAGTACTTC.

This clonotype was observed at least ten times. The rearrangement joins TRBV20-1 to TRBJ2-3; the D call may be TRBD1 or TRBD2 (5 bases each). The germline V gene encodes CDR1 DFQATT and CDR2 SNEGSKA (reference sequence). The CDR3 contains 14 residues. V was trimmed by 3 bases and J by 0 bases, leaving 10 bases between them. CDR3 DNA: TGCAGTGCTAGCAGGGACGGGAGCACAGATACGCAGTATTTT. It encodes CSASRDGSTDTQYF.

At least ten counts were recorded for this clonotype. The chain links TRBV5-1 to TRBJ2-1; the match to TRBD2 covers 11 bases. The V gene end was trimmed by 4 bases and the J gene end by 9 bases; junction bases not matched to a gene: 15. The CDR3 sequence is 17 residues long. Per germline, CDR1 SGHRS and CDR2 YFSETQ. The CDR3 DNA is TGCGCCAGCAGCCCCGGGACTAGCGGACAGAAAGTAGGTGAGCAGTTCTTC. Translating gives CASSPGTSGQKVGEQFF.

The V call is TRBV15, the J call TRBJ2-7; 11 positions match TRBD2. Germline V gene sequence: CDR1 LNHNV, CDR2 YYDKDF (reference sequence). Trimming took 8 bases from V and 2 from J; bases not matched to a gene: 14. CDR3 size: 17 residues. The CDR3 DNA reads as TGTGCCACCGAAAACGCGGCTAGCGGGGGGATTACCTACGAGCAGTACTTC. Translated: CATENAASGGITYEQYF.

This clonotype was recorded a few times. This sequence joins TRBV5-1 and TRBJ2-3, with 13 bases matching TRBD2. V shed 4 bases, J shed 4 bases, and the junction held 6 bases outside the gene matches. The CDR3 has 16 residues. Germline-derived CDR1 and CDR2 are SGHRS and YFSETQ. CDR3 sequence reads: CASSKTSGRWSDTQYF. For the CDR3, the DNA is TGCGCCAGCAGCAAGACTAGCGGGAGGTGGTCAGATACGCAGTATTTT.

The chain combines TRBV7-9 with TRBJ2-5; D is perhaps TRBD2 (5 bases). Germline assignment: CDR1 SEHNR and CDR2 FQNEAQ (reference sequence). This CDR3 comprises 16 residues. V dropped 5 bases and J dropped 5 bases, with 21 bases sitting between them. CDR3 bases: TGTGCCAGCAGCACGCAGGCGGGTCCAGCGTGGGAGACCCAGTACTTC. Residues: CASSTQAGPAWETQYF.

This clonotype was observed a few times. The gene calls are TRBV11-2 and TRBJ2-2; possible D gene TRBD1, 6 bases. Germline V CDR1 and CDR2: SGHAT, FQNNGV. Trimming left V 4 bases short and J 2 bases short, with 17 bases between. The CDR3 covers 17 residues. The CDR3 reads CASSSLTGGGNTGELFF. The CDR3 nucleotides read TGTGCCAGCAGCTCGTTGACAGGCGGAGGAAACACCGGGGAGCTGTTTTTT.

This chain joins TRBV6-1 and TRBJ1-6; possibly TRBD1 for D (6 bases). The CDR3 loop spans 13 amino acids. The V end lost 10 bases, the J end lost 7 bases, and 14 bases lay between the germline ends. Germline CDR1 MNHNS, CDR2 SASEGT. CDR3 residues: CAIHRDTNSPLHF. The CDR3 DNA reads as TGTGCCATCCACCGGGACACAAATTCACCCCTCCACTTT.

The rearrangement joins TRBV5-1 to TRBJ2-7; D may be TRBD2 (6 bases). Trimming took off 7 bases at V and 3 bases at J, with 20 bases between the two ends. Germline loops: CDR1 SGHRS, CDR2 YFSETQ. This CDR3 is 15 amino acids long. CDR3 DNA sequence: TGCGCCAGCGGGGATGGAGGGCCGACCTTCTACGAGCAGTACTTC. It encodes CASGDGGPTFYEQYF.

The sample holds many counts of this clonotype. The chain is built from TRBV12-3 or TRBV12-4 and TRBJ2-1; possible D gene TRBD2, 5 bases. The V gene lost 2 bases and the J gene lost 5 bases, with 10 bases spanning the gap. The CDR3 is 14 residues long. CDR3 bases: TGTGCCAGCAGTTTACGACGGCGGGACAATGAGCAGTTCTTC. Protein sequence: CASSLRRRDNEQFF.

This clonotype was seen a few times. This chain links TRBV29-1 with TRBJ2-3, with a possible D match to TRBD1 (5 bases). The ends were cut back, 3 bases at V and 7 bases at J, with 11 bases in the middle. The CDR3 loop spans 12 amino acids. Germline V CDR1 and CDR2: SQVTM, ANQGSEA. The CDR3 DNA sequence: TGCAGCGTTGACAGGGCGTTTCATACGCAGTATTTT. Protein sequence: CSVDRAFHTQYF.

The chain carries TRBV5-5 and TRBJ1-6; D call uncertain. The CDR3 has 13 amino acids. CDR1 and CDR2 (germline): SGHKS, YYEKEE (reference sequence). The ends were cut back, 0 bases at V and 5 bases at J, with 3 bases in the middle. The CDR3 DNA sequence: TGTGCCAGCAGCTTGGGCGATAATTCACCCCTCCACTTT. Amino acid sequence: CASSLGDNSPLHF.

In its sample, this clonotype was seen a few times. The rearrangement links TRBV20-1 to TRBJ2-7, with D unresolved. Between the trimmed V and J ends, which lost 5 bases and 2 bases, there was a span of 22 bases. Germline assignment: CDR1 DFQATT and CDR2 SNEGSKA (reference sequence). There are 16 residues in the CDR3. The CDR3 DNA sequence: TGCAGTGCTGGGATAGGATTAGCAGGTTCCCCCTACGAGCAGTACTTC. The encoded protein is CSAGIGLAGSPYEQYF.

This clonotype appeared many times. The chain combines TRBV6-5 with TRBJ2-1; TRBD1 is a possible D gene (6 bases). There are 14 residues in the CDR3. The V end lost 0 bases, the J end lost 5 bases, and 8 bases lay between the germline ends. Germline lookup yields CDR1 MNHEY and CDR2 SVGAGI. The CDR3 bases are TGTGCCAGCAGTTACTCGAAGGGGGACAATGAGCAGTTCTTC. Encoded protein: CASSYSKGDNEQFF.

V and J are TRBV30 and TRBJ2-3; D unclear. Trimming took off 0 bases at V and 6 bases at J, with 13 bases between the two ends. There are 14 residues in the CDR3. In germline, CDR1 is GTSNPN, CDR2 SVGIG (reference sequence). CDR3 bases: TGTGCCTGGAGTGTTGACCGACGTGTGGATACGCAGTATTTT. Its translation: CAWSVDRRVDTQYF.